In its sample, the clone carrying this TCR beta chain was seen many times. Its cognate antigen is unknown. Disease duration was under 3 months in the ophthalmopathy patients, who also had a Clinical Activity Score of at least 3 and a NOSPECS grade of at least 4. For the diagnoses, clinical symptoms, serum thyroxine and TRAb, thyroid ultrasound and orbital computed tomography were used. This sample is drawn from a study of T cells in Graves' hyperthyroidism and ophthalmopathy. Points from the study as a whole: Blood held most thyroid clonotypes expanded above 0.001 frequency.

Germline CDR1 KGHSH, CDR2 LQKENI. This CDR3 is 16 amino acids long. The V and J ends lost 3 bases and 3 bases respectively, with 18 bases between them. Template material for amplifying TCR beta CDR3 regions consisted of RNA transcripts. The HTBI primer set was used in a first-round RT-PCR of the TCR CDR3. TCRdb fed the multiplex PCR reads into MiXCR, producing one record per CDR3 protein. The data hold about 500,000 distinct CDR3 sequences, with approximately 17% observed a single time. Sequencing was performed on blood. The receptor was isolated from a woman under 30 with Graves' ophthalmopathy. The chain employs TRBV18 and TRBJ2-7, with D perhaps TRBD2 (6 bases). Here the CDR3 DNA reads TGTGCCAGCTCACCTCAGGACTATTCTTTAATCTACGAGCAGTACTTC. This sequence encodes CASSPQDYSLIYEQYF.